Shown below are 6 T cell receptor beta chains from a single sample sequenced in a study of T-cell reconstitution after alpha-beta-depleted transplantation in children. Notes on the study in general: One year after transplant, T-cell counts and diversity came mostly from newly produced T cells.

This sample's TCRbeta library carried unique molecular identifier barcodes. TCRdb re-analysed the PCR reads in MiXCR, keeping a single row per CDR3 protein. The sample records about 300,000 distinct CDR3 sequences, about 7.3% being singletons. The antigens these receptors bind are not known. This material consisted of peripheral blood, taken 360 days after TCRalphabeta/CD19-depleted stem cell transplant. The origin of the receptors is a female patient aged 2-10 years who had a stem cell transplant for Fanconi anemia, so the T cells may come from the graft donor.

This clonotype was recorded many times. The rearrangement joins TRBV12-3 or TRBV12-4 to TRBJ2-7; 7 bases align to TRBD1. The CDR3 spans 15 residues. J gave up 3 bases and V 5 bases, and 10 bases lay outside the gene matches. The CDR3 nucleotides read TGTGCCAGCAGTCAAGGGGGCCCTGAATACTACGAGCAGTACTTC. It translates to CASSQGGPEYYEQYF.

This clonotype was recorded at least ten times. The chain couples TRBV5-1 to TRBJ1-6; D unresolved. The CDR3 has 14 residues. Germline CDR1 is SGHRS and CDR2 is YFSETQ. Trimming removed 0 bases from V and 7 bases from J, with 8 bases in between. The CDR3 DNA reads as TGCGCCAGCAGCTTGGCCGGTTACAATTCACCCCTCCACTTT. Translation gives CASSLAGYNSPLHF.

This clonotype was seen repeatedly, ten times or more. The rearrangement links TRBV29-1 to TRBJ2-5; the D gene could be TRBD1 or TRBD2 (5 bases each). The V gene lost 5 bases and the J gene lost 4 bases, with 14 bases spanning the gap. Germline V gives CDR1 SQVTM, CDR2 ANQGSEA. This CDR3 has 13 amino acids. For the CDR3, the DNA is TGCAGCGTTTCTCGAGGGGATGGAGAGACCCAGTACTTC. As protein: CSVSRGDGETQYF.

This clonotype came up many times. This rearrangement joins TRBV28 to TRBJ1-4; 8 bases map to TRBD1. V gave up 5 bases and J gave up 0 bases; unmatched junction bases: 8. The CDR3 is 17 amino acids. Germline V CDR1 and CDR2: MDHEN, SYDVKM. The CDR3 is CASSPYGQGATNEKLFF. The CDR3 DNA is TGTGCCAGCAGTCCCTACGGACAGGGTGCAACTAATGAAAAACTGTTTTTT.

This clonotype was detected a few times. The V and J genes are TRBV11-2 and TRBJ1-2, with TRBD1 matching over 10 bases. With V trimmed by 1 base and J by 7 bases, 6 bases remained unmatched. Germline values: CDR1 SGHAT, CDR2 FQNNGV. The CDR3 is 15 amino acids. This CDR3 is CASSLVGTGVGGYTF. CDR3 DNA sequence: TGTGCCAGCAGCTTAGTTGGGACAGGGGTAGGTGGCTACACCTTC.

This clonotype was recorded at least ten times. The chain employs TRBV10-3 and TRBJ2-3; unclear D gene. The CDR3 is made up of 14 amino acids. CDR1 is ENHRY and CDR2 is SYGVKD in the germline V gene. The V end was cut by 3 bases, the J end by 0 bases, with 7 bases between. CDR3 amino acids: CAISERASTDTQYF. The CDR3 DNA reads TGTGCCATCAGTGAACGGGCTAGCACAGATACGCAGTATTTT.